Below, 28 T cell receptor beta chains from the same sample are listed, as sequenced in a study of CD8+CD57+ T cells in acquired aplastic anemia. Only patients with CD8+CD57+ cell expansion on flow cytometry were chosen for sequencing. Genomic DNA, the template, was used for profiling of the TCR beta VDJ and CDR3. Each CDR3 protein is one row after TCRdb ran MiXCR on the reads. The sample carries some 120,000 distinct CDR3 sequences, approximately 40% recorded once. The sample taken for sequencing was sorted CD4+, CD8+, or CD8+CD57+ T cells (not recorded which) from PBMCs. Receptor source: a human donor with aplastic anemia.

This clonotype was recorded many times. The junction departs from germline at one end; a sequencing error may be responsible. The rearrangement joins TRBV19 to TRBJ2-1; TRBD2 is a possible D gene (5 bases). The CDR3 extends over 15 amino acids. CDR1 LNHDA and CDR2 SQIVND come from the germline V gene (reference sequence). CDR3 sequence (DNA): TGTGCCAGTAGTTTAGAGCGGAGCTCCTACAATGAGCAGTTCTTC. Translated, it gives CASSLERSSYNEQFF.

This sequence joins TRBV3-1 and TRBJ1-3, with D possibly being TRBD1 (5 bases). The CDR3 covers 14 residues. Trimming shortened V by 2 bases and J by 4 bases, and 9 bases separated the two germline ends. Germline CDR1 is LGHDT and CDR2 is YNNKEL (reference sequence). CDR3: CASSQSGRGNTIYF. Written as DNA, the CDR3 is TGTGCCAGCAGCCAATCAGGGAGGGGAAACACCATATATTTT.

At least ten counts were recorded for this clonotype. V usage is TRBV11-2 and J usage is TRBJ2-7, with 16 bases identical to TRBD2. Germline CDR1 is SGHAT and CDR2 is FQNNGV. The length of the CDR3 is 14 residues. V shed 7 bases and J 5 bases; nucleotides not matched to a gene: 2. Here the CDR3 reads CASTGTSGGDEQYF. The CDR3 DNA sequence: TGTGCCAGCACCGGGACTAGCGGGGGGGACGAGCAGTACTTC.

The gene calls are TRBV2 and TRBJ1-1; 8 positions match TRBD1. Per germline, CDR1 SNHLY and CDR2 FYNNEI. Trimming removed 7 bases from V and 2 bases from J; junction bases left unmatched: 9. CDR3 size: 15 residues. The CDR3 loop reads CASTRTGQGNTEAFF. Written as DNA, the CDR3 is TGTGCCAGCACCCGAACAGGACAGGGAAACACTGAAGCTTTCTTT.

The chain links TRBV14 to TRBJ2-7; TRBD2 is a possible D gene (8 bases). The CDR3 is 17 amino acids. From germline, CDR1 is SGHDN and CDR2 FVKESK. With 2 bases removed from V and 0 bases from J, the gap between germline ends came to 17 bases. This CDR3 is CASSQKPAGDSSYEQYV. As DNA, the CDR3 is TGTGCCAGCAGCCAAAAACCAGCGGGGGACAGCTCCTACGAGCAGTACGTC.

Many counts were recorded for this clonotype. This chain joins TRBV6-6 and TRBJ1-1, with D unclear. Germline-derived CDR1 and CDR2 are MNHNY and SVGAGI (reference sequence). With 2 bases removed from V and 1 base from J, the gap between germline ends came to 11 bases. This CDR3 is 15 amino acids long. In nucleotides, the CDR3 is TGTGCCAGCAGTTACGTGGGAGGGAGGAACACTGAAGCTTTCTTT. It is translated as CASSYVGGRNTEAFF.

This clonotype has a single count. This may arise from a read error, as a much more abundant clone is one base away. A read error is likely, as this CDR3 ends without the conserved phenylalanine or tryptophan. This chain links TRBV12-3 or TRBV12-4 with TRBJ2-6, with 7 nucleotides matching TRBD1. The CDR3 totals 15 residues. Unmatched junction bases numbered 1, after V lost 5 bases and J lost 0 bases. For the CDR3, the DNA is TGTGCCAGCAGTCGGGACAGCTCTGGGGCCAACGTCCTGACTCTC. Translated: CASSRDSSGANVLTL.

About this clonotype: This may stem from a read error, because a much larger clone lies one nucleotide away. The chain has TRBV12-5 and TRBJ2-7; no clear D gene. The V end was cut by 7 bases, the J end by 5 bases, with 3 bases between. CDR1 and CDR2 (germline): LGHNT, FRNRAP. The CDR3 is 9 residues long. The CDR3 spells CASANEQYF. The CDR3 DNA follows: TGTGCTAGTGCTAACGAGCAGTACTTC.

The chain carries TRBV30 and TRBJ2-7, with 8 nucleotides matching TRBD1. V lost 5 bases to trimming and J lost 0 bases; unmatched junction nucleotides: 3. The germline V gene encodes CDR1 GTSNPN and CDR2 SVGIG (reference sequence). The CDR3 is made up of 13 amino acids. The CDR3 loop is CAWGTGSSYEQYF. The CDR3 coding sequence is TGTGCCTGGGGGACAGGCAGCTCCTACGAGCAGTACTTC. Drawing the rest from reference TRBV30 and TRBJ2-7, the complete variable domain is SQTIHQWPATLVQPVGSPLSLECTVEGTSNPNLYWYRQAAGRGLQLLFYSVGIGQISSEVPQNLSASRPQDRQFILSSKKLLLSDSGFYLCAWGTGSSYEQYFGPGTRLTVT.

This clonotype was counted many times. The rearrangement uses TRBV9 and TRBJ1-1; tentatively, D is TRBD1 (6 bases). Deletions cut 3 bases from V and 1 base from J, with 10 bases between. Germline V gene sequence: CDR1 SGDLS, CDR2 YYNGEE. The CDR3 covers 14 residues. The CDR3 region has the DNA TGTGCCAGCAGCGGTCGACAGGCGAACACTGAAGCTTTCTTT. Residues: CASSGRQANTEAFF.

The rearrangement joins TRBV10-3 to TRBJ2-2; D is undetermined. The CDR3 is 14 amino acids. V was pared by 4 bases and J by 0 bases, with 6 bases between. CDR1 and CDR2 from the germline V gene are ENHRY and SYGVKD. The CDR3 loop reads CAISASANTGELFF. The CDR3 DNA reads as TGTGCCATCAGTGCTTCCGCGAACACCGGGGAGCTGTTTTTT.

This clonotype has ten or more counts. V usage is TRBV6-1 and J usage is TRBJ1-5, with 9 positions matching TRBD1. Unmatched junction bases numbered 4, after V lost 6 bases and J lost 1 base. Per germline, CDR1 MNHNS and CDR2 SASEGT. The CDR3 consists of 15 residues. The CDR3 is CASRQTGGSNQPQHF. The CDR3 DNA reads TGTGCCAGCAGGCAGACAGGGGGAAGCAATCAGCCCCAGCATTTT.

In its sample, this clonotype was seen once. The rearrangement uses TRBV29-1 and TRBJ1-5; TRBD1 agrees at 7 bases. This CDR3 spans 16 amino acids. Germline V lookup: CDR1 SQVTM, CDR2 ANQGSEA. The V and J ends lost 0 bases and 4 bases, in that order; junction bases with no gene match: 9. CDR3: CSVEDSDGTANQPQHF. DNA of the CDR3: TGCAGCGTTGAAGACAGTGATGGGACAGCAAATCAGCCCCAGCATTTT.

This chain links TRBV30 with TRBJ1-1; weak D call: TRBD1 (5 bases). Germline V gene lookup returns CDR1 GTSNPN and CDR2 SVGIG (reference sequence). The germline V and J ends were trimmed by 5 bases and 11 bases, with 15 bases remaining between them. CDR3 size: 11 residues. The CDR3, as DNA: TGTGCCTGGGACACGGGGTCAGGGGCTTTCTTT. Translation gives CAWDTGSGAFF.

The table lists this clonotype with a few counts. The CDR3 DNA is TGTGCCAGCAGTTACACCACTCCGGGACTAGCGGGGGGATCCTACGAGCAGTACTTC. This encodes CASSYTTPGLAGGSYEQYF. V and J are TRBV6-5 and TRBJ2-7; the match to TRBD2 covers 15 bases. The length of the CDR3 is 19 residues. The V segment lost 2 bases and the J segment 1 base; nucleotides outside the gene matches: 9. Germline values: CDR1 MNHEY, CDR2 SVGAGI.

The chain combines TRBV10-3 with TRBJ1-1; D not resolved. The CDR3 has 12 amino acids. Germline CDR1 and CDR2: ENHRY and SYGVKD. In nucleotides, the CDR3 is TGTGCGCACGCTGGGGTAAACACTGAAGCTTTCTTT. It specifies CAHAGVNTEAFF.

The chain recombines TRBV29-1 with TRBJ1-2; D may be TRBD1 (6 bases). Per germline, CDR1 SQVTM and CDR2 ANQGSEA. The CDR3 length is 12 residues. Trimming cost V 1 base and J 4 bases, with 7 bases left between them. The CDR3 DNA sequence: TGCAGCGTTGAAGGACAGGCCTATGGCTACACCTTC. The encoded protein is CSVEGQAYGYTF.

The gene calls are TRBV29-1 and TRBJ2-7; 10 nucleotides match TRBD1. Unmatched junction bases numbered 12, after V lost 6 bases and J lost 10 bases. Germline loops: CDR1 SQVTM, CDR2 ANQGSEA. The CDR3 length is 13 residues. Here the CDR3 DNA reads TGCAGCGTCGACCACGGGACAGGGGAAGGTCAGTACTTC. Protein product: CSVDHGTGEGQYF.

In this sample, this clonotype turned up many times. This chain joins TRBV2 and TRBJ2-5; D tentatively fits TRBD1 or TRBD2 (5 bases each). The V and J ends lost 2 bases and 5 bases respectively, with 15 bases between them. Looked up from germline, CDR1 is SNHLY and CDR2 is FYNNEI. CDR3 length: 15 residues. In DNA form, the CDR3 reads TGTGCCAGCAGTGAAAATGCGCAGGGAGTGGAGACCCAGTACTTC. Its translation is CASSENAQGVETQYF.

This clonotype was counted many times. The rearrangement joins TRBV7-8 to TRBJ2-3; 8 bases are a match to TRBD1. After removal of 1 base from V and 5 bases from J, the junction contained 11 bases not matched to a gene. The germline V gene has CDR1 SGHVS and CDR2 FQNEAQ. The CDR3 length is 17 residues. The CDR3 reads CASSLGVGRTGGDTQYF. In DNA form, the CDR3 reads TGTGCCAGCAGCTTAGGCGTAGGGAGAACAGGGGGAGATACGCAGTATTTT.

This clonotype was counted at least ten times. The chain recombines TRBV10-3 with TRBJ1-5; D may be TRBD1 (6 bases). Deletions cut 3 bases from V and 5 bases from J, with 11 bases between. The CDR3 totals 14 residues. The germline V gene encodes CDR1 ENHRY and CDR2 SYGVKD. The CDR3 here is CAISEGGGDQPQHF. CDR3 DNA: TGTGCCATCAGTGAAGGAGGGGGGGATCAGCCCCAGCATTTT.

Details on this clonotype: Sequence at one end of the junction differs from germline and may be a read error. The V gene is TRBV20-1, the J gene TRBJ1-5; D unclear. Per germline, CDR1 DFQATT and CDR2 SNEGSKA (reference sequence). The CDR3 contains 13 residues. The CDR3 reads CSARRMGDQPRHF. CDR3 DNA: TGCAGTGCCCGGAGGATGGGCGATCAGCCCCGGCATTTT.

This clonotype has a count of ten or more. The chain uses TRBV28 and TRBJ2-7, with D unclear. The CDR3 covers 13 residues. Trimming removed 1 base at V and 2 bases at J, with 6 bases between. Germline CDR1 is MDHEN and CDR2 is SYDVKM. The CDR3 region is CASSLYLPYEQYF. The DNA for the CDR3 is TGTGCCAGCAGTTTATACCTTCCCTACGAGCAGTACTTC.

In this sample, this clonotype turned up many times. This chain connects TRBV11-2 to TRBJ1-2; TRBD1 aligns across 8 bases. The trim removed 5 bases at V and 3 bases at J, leaving 11 bases unmatched. CDR3 length: 16 amino acids. Germline assignment: CDR1 SGHAT and CDR2 FQNNGV. This chain's CDR3 is CASSRGFRGLDYGYTF. In DNA, the CDR3 is TGTGCCAGCAGCCGCGGCTTCAGGGGGCTTGACTATGGCTACACCTTC.

The chain is built from TRBV25-1 and TRBJ2-7; 14 positions match TRBD2. Germline values: CDR1 MGHDK, CDR2 SYGVNS. The CDR3 extends over 16 amino acids. Losses at the gene ends were 2 bases for V and 6 bases for J; bases not matched to a gene: 6. DNA for the CDR3: TGTGCCAGCAGTGAAGTCGGACTAGCGGGAGGTTCCGAGCAGTACTTC. Encoded protein: CASSEVGLAGGSEQYF.

This rearrangement joins TRBV9 to TRBJ1-1; perhaps TRBD1 as D (6 bases). This CDR3 has 16 amino acids. Trimming shortened V by 4 bases and J by 3 bases, and 19 bases separated the two germline ends. CDR1 and CDR2 (germline): SGDLS, YYNGEE. The CDR3 bases are TGTGCCAGCAGCTTAGGTCAGGGGACCTCCTACACTGAAGCTTTCTTT. It is translated as CASSLGQGTSYTEAFF.

Many counts were recorded for this clonotype. V and J are TRBV7-2 and TRBJ1-4; D not certain. Per germline, CDR1 SGHTA and CDR2 FQGNSA. The length of the CDR3 is 15 residues. The V gene lost 5 bases and the J gene lost 4 bases, with 14 bases spanning the gap. CDR3 sequence reads: CASSLLGRFNEKLFF. The CDR3 coding sequence is TGTGCCAGCAGCCTCCTGGGCAGATTTAATGAAAAACTGTTTTTT.

This chain uses TRBV4-1 with TRBJ2-2; D might be TRBD1 (5 bases). The CDR3 consists of 16 residues. Trimming left V 2 bases short and J 2 bases short, with 12 bases between. Germline V gene lookup returns CDR1 MGHRA and CDR2 YSYEKL. The CDR3 is CASSQRGFPNTGELFF. The CDR3 DNA reads as TGCGCCAGCAGCCAAAGGGGTTTCCCCAACACCGGGGAGCTGTTTTTT.